The 18 T cell receptor beta chains listed next were all sequenced from one sample in a study of human T cells and chemical hapten exposure. One entry per CDR3 protein results from TCRdb running MiXCR on the RACE reads. Of 150,000 to 200,000 distinct CDR3 sequences listed, 25% to 30% are singletons. Time point noted: pre-sensitization, week 0. Sample treatment: therapeutic diphenylcyclopropenone sensitization with weekly scalp DPC. Sequences were derived from whole blood, sampled in connection with sensitization to the hapten diphenylcyclopropenone (DPC). The receptors were gathered from a woman in her twenties or thirties with alopecia areata. Some clones in this sample may be carry-over from other donors' samples.

There are a few counts of this clonotype. The V gene is TRBV6-2 or TRBV6-3, the J gene TRBJ2-2; D is possibly TRBD1 (5 bases). CDR1 is MNHEY, CDR2 SVGEGT, per germline. The V and J ends lost 7 bases and 3 bases respectively, with 15 bases between them. This CDR3 contains 15 residues. CDR3 nucleotides: TGTGCCAGCAAGTTCTACACGACAGACACCGGGGAGCTGTTTTTT. Translating it yields CASKFYTTDTGELFF.

This clonotype showed up just a few times. The chain employs TRBV9 and TRBJ1-4; a weak D match, TRBD1 (5 bases). Trimming stripped 3 bases from V and 4 bases from J, with 10 bases between. This CDR3 is 14 amino acids long. CDR1 and CDR2 (germline): SGDLS, YYNGEE. CDR3 bases: TGTGCCAGCAGCGACAGGCCAAGTAATGAAAAACTGTTTTTT. Translating gives CASSDRPSNEKLFF.

This chain joins TRBV29-1 and TRBJ2-3; 9 bases match TRBD1. V shed 7 bases, J shed 3 bases, and the junction held 5 bases outside the gene matches. CDR3 length: 13 amino acids. Per germline, CDR1 SQVTM and CDR2 ANQGSEA. The CDR3 DNA reads TGCAGCGCCTGGACAGGGGAAACAGATACGCAGTATTTT. This translates into CSAWTGETDTQYF.

The CDR3 nucleotides read TGTGCCTGGAGCTTCAGGACAGGGGTTCTCTCCTACAATGAGCAGTTCTTC. Amino acid sequence: CAWSFRTGVLSYNEQFF. The chain carries TRBV30 and TRBJ2-1; 9 positions agree with TRBD1. Germline V gene sequence: CDR1 GTSNPN, CDR2 SVGIG (reference sequence). The CDR3 covers 17 residues. Trimming cost V 3 bases and J 0 bases; bases outside gene matches: 9.

The chain links TRBV7-2 to TRBJ2-3, with 14 bases fitting TRBD2. The CDR3 loop spans 16 amino acids. The germline V gene encodes CDR1 SGHTA and CDR2 FQGNSA. The V gene end was trimmed by 5 bases and the J gene end by 5 bases; junction bases not matched to a gene: 6. CDR3 sequence reads: CASSQGLAGAGDTQYF. CDR3 bases: TGTGCCAGCAGCCAGGGACTAGCGGGAGCAGGAGATACGCAGTATTTT.

This sequence joins TRBV12-3 or TRBV12-4 and TRBJ2-1, with D possibly being TRBD1 or TRBD2 (5 bases each). This CDR3 contains 12 residues. V dropped 3 bases and J dropped 8 bases, with 8 bases sitting between them. CDR3 sequence (DNA): TGTGCCAGCAGTTTCCGGGGCGATGAGCAGTTCTTC. The encoded protein is CASSFRGDEQFF.

This clonotype was found a few times. The V and J genes are TRBV29-1 and TRBJ2-5; 7 bases fit TRBD1. This CDR3 has 12 residues. V was pared by 6 bases and J by 1 base, with 2 bases of the junction left unmatched. The germline CDR1 and CDR2 sequences are SQVTM and ANQGSEA. The CDR3 coding sequence is TGCAGCGTCGGACAGGTCCAAGAGACCCAGTACTTC. This encodes CSVGQVQETQYF.

This clonotype was observed at least ten times. This chain joins TRBV27 and TRBJ2-5, with D perhaps matching TRBD2 (6 bases). Trimming pared 3 bases from V and 7 bases from J, leaving 12 bases between. CDR3 size: 13 residues. Germline V gives CDR1 MNHEY, CDR2 SMNVEV (reference sequence). This CDR3 is CASSLGLEGTQYF. The CDR3 nucleotides read TGTGCCAGCAGTTTGGGACTCGAGGGGACCCAGTACTTC.

This clonotype has more than one count but fewer than ten. V is TRBV28 and J is TRBJ2-7, with 9 nucleotides matching TRBD1. CDR3 length: 15 residues. With V trimmed by 5 bases and J by 5 bases, 10 bases remained unmatched. Germline V gene lookup returns CDR1 MDHEN and CDR2 SYDVKM. The CDR3 sequence: CASSPPGQGRDEQYF. CDR3 nucleotides: TGTGCCAGCAGTCCACCGGGACAGGGTCGGGACGAGCAGTACTTC.

The chain combines TRBV3-1 with TRBJ1-1, with 7 positions matching TRBD1. Germline CDR1 is LGHDT and CDR2 is YNNKEL (reference sequence). J gave up 1 base and V 4 bases, and 18 bases lay outside the gene matches. The CDR3 has 19 amino acids. The CDR3 here is CASSLYQRPGRGRNTEAFF. The CDR3 nucleotides are TGTGCCAGCAGCCTCTATCAAAGGCCCGGGAGGGGGCGGAACACTGAAGCTTTCTTT.

The chain carries TRBV7-2 and TRBJ2-5, with TRBD1 matching 8 bases. The CDR3 contains 15 residues. Germline loops: CDR1 SGHTA, CDR2 FQGNSA. After removal of 6 bases from V and 7 bases from J, the junction contained 13 bases not matched to a gene. The CDR3 is CASSLTGTGSGTQYF. CDR3 DNA sequence: TGTGCCAGCAGTCTTACCGGGACAGGCAGCGGGACCCAGTACTTC. Variable domain in full (rest from reference TRBV7-2 and TRBJ2-5): GAGVSQSPSNKVTEKGKDVELRCDPISGHTALYWYRQSLGQGLEFLIYFQGNSAPDKSGLPSDRFSAERTGGSVSTLTIQRTQQEDSAVYLCASSLTGTGSGTQYFGPGTRLLVL.

This clonotype was recorded a few times. This chain links TRBV6-1 with TRBJ2-6; unclear D gene. Germline loops: CDR1 MNHNS, CDR2 SASEGT. Trimming shortened V by 10 bases and J by 1 base, and 11 bases separated the two germline ends. CDR3 size: 14 residues. Written as DNA, the CDR3 is TGTGCCACCTCCGCCTCGTCTGGGGCCAACGTCCTGACTTTC. This encodes CATSASSGANVLTF.

This clonotype occurred a few times. This CDR3 reads CAWSDGGDQPQHF. The CDR3 DNA sequence: TGTGCCTGGAGTGATGGGGGCGATCAGCCCCAGCATTTT. The chain recombines TRBV30 with TRBJ1-5, with TRBD1 as a possible D gene (6 bases). Germline loops: CDR1 GTSNPN, CDR2 SVGIG (reference sequence). The CDR3 covers 13 residues. V was clipped by 1 base and J by 5 bases, with 9 bases between them.

This clonotype was found a few times. V gene TRBV5-1 combines with J gene TRBJ1-1, with D unresolved. Trimming stripped 0 bases from V and 1 base from J, with 4 bases between. The V gene's germline CDR1 is SGHRS and CDR2 YFSETQ. CDR3 length equals 13 residues. The CDR3 DNA reads as TGCGCCAGCAGCTTGGCGTCGAACACTGAAGCTTTCTTT. Protein sequence: CASSLASNTEAFF.

This clonotype turned up a few times. The chain links TRBV7-6 to TRBJ2-3; no clear D gene. Germline V gene data show CDR1 as SGHVS and CDR2 as FNYEAQ. Trimming removed 5 bases from V and 0 bases from J, with 12 bases in between. The CDR3 contains 15 residues. CDR3 sequence (DNA): TGTGCCAGCAGCCCAACCCCCCTTAGCACAGATACGCAGTATTTT. It is translated as CASSPTPLSTDTQYF.

This clonotype was recorded a few times. V and J are TRBV7-2 and TRBJ1-2; D unresolved. The CDR3 extends over 13 amino acids. Trimming cost V 1 base and J 8 bases, with 11 bases left between them. Per germline, CDR1 SGHTA and CDR2 FQGNSA. CDR3: CASSLESGTGYTF. The CDR3 coding sequence is TGTGCCAGCAGCTTAGAGTCCGGAACGGGCTACACCTTC.

The sample holds a few counts of this clonotype. This sequence joins TRBV12-3 or TRBV12-4 and TRBJ1-5, with 8 bases identical to TRBD1. This CDR3 region has 15 residues. The V segment lost 6 bases and the J segment 7 bases; nucleotides outside the gene matches: 11. In nucleotides, the CDR3 is TGTGCCAGCAGCAACCGGGACAGGCCCACGCAGCCCCAGCATTTT. Its translation: CASSNRDRPTQPQHF.

This chain links TRBV6-1 with TRBJ1-1; 10 nucleotides agree with TRBD1. Trimming took 4 bases from V and 5 from J; bases not matched to a gene: 7. Germline V gives CDR1 MNHNS, CDR2 SASEGT. CDR3 length: 15 amino acids. The DNA of the CDR3 is TGTGCCAGCAGTGCCCGGACAGGGGGTTTAACTGAAGCTTTCTTT. It specifies CASSARTGGLTEAFF.